A single sample is the source of the 8 T cell receptor beta chains below, sequenced in a study of T cells in Graves' hyperthyroidism and ophthalmopathy. Researchers took RNA transcripts and amplified the TCR beta CDR3 regions from them. The HTBI set primed first-round TCR CDR3 RT-PCR. TCRdb fed the multiplex PCR reads into MiXCR, producing one record per CDR3 protein. The sample records 500,000 to 650,000 distinct CDR3 sequences, about 20% being singletons. Sequencing was carried out using blood. These receptors all stem from a man aged 35 to 55 with Graves' ophthalmopathy.

This clonotype was counted only a few times. CDR3 DNA sequence: TGCAGCGACCTGGGGGGGGAGGGTCGATACCACACAGATACGCAGTATTTT. This gives the protein CSDLGGEGRYHTDTQYF. The genes are TRBV29-1 and TRBJ2-3; 7 nucleotides match TRBD2. The CDR3 extends over 17 amino acids. V trimming: 7 bases; J trimming: 2 bases; junction bases outside the gene matches: 18. CDR1 and CDR2 (germline): SQVTM, ANQGSEA.

This clonotype was picked up a small number of times. CDR3 in DNA: TGCAGCGTGCCCTCAAGCGGGAGGGAGACCCAGTACTTC. It encodes CSVPSSGRETQYF. This chain joins TRBV29-1 and TRBJ2-5, with 9 bases aligning to TRBD2. CDR3 size: 13 residues. J gave up 5 bases and V 6 bases, and 7 bases lay outside the gene matches. Germline V gene data show CDR1 as SQVTM and CDR2 as ANQGSEA.

This clonotype was observed a handful of times. The V and J genes are TRBV18 and TRBJ2-2; D is perhaps TRBD2 (6 bases). V was clipped by 6 bases and J by 0 bases, with 14 bases between them. CDR1 and CDR2 from the germline V gene are KGHSH and LQKENI. CDR3 length: 16 residues. CDR3 coding DNA: TGTGCCAGCTCCGTCGGGGGAGGTCCGAACACCGGGGAGCTGTTTTTT. This encodes CASSVGGGPNTGELFF.

V gene TRBV6-1 combines with J gene TRBJ2-2; 7 nucleotides line up with TRBD1. V shed 5 bases and J 4 bases; nucleotides not matched to a gene: 10. Germline V gene sequence: CDR1 MNHNS, CDR2 SASEGT. The CDR3 sequence is 16 residues long. In DNA form, the CDR3 reads TGTGCCAGCAGTATACACCGAGGACAGGCCACCGGGGAGCTGTTTTTT. Translating gives CASSIHRGQATGELFF.

In its sample, this clonotype was seen a few times. V gene TRBV29-1 combines with J gene TRBJ1-1; TRBD1 is a possible D gene (6 bases). This CDR3 is 14 amino acids long. Germline V gives CDR1 SQVTM, CDR2 ANQGSEA. V lost 6 bases and J lost 0, with 14 bases in between. The CDR3 loop reads CSVDLTGLNTEAFF. Here the CDR3 DNA reads TGCAGCGTCGACTTAACAGGGCTGAACACTGAAGCTTTCTTT.

This clonotype was observed a handful of times. CDR3: CASSLGLAGGPRGTGELFF. CDR3 DNA: TGTGCCAGCAGTTTAGGACTAGCGGGGGGACCGCGGGGCACCGGGGAGCTGTTTTTT. The chain joins TRBV12-3 or TRBV12-4 to TRBJ2-2, with 13 bases matching TRBD2. V shed 1 base and J 4 bases; nucleotides not matched to a gene: 9. This CDR3 is 19 amino acids long.

This clonotype was seen a few times. The CDR3 nucleotides are TGTGCCAGCAGTCGTAGCGGGATCCACAATGAGCAGTTCTTC. Amino acids: CASSRSGIHNEQFF. This chain uses TRBV6-2 or TRBV6-3 with TRBJ2-1, with 8 bases that match TRBD2. V shed 5 bases and J 5 bases; nucleotides not matched to a gene: 5. The CDR3 is made up of 14 amino acids. CDR1 and CDR2 (germline): MNHEY, SVGEGT.

This clonotype turned up a few times. The chain uses TRBV20-1 and TRBJ2-1; 14 bases are a match to TRBD2. CDR3 length: 18 amino acids. The junction had 14 bases not matched to a gene; V was cut back by 6 bases and J by 4 bases. Germline V gene sequence: CDR1 DFQATT, CDR2 SNEGSKA (reference sequence). The CDR3 DNA reads as TGCAGTGCCCATAAACGAAGGACTAGCGGGAGGACATACAATGAGCAGTTCTTC. This translates into CSAHKRRTSGRTYNEQFF.